This T cell receptor (beta chain) was captured by sequencing in a study of blood T cell repertoires in COVID-19. As for the study in general: COVID-19 samples, acute and convalescent, were from the United States, Italy and Spain. From T cells, B-cell-depleted T cells, or PBMCs came the material, which was cDNA or gDNA.

In the source study's methods: The assay estimated nucleated cells by amplifying reference gene primers. This table comes from immunoSEQ multiplex PCR, and its TCRdb copy is limited to in-frame clones, with some not included. V and J calls and clone size are those listed in that table; D and trimming were worked out from the DNA. Of about 85,000 clones in the sample, approximately 89% are singletons; the top ten hold around 2.3%. The V and J ends lost 7 bases and 5 bases respectively, with 16 bases between them. In germline, CDR1 is SNHLY, CDR2 FYNNEI. CDR3 length equals 14 residues. The genes are TRBV2 and TRBJ2-3; D may be TRBD1 (5 bases). The sequenced material came from peripheral blood. This receptor was obtained from a human donor with active COVID-19. The donor label of this sample is uncertain. In DNA, the CDR3 is TGTGCCAGCACCCCGGACAATGCGGTAGATACGCAGTATTTT. Translating gives CASTPDNAVDTQYF.